The 7 T cell receptor beta chains below all came from one sample that was sequenced in a study of blood T cell repertoires in COVID-19. Repertoires were generated with immunoSEQ multiplex PCR, while TCRdb's copy carries only in-frame clones and drops some. The data show under 300,000 clones, with roughly four fifths seen just once and around 11% held by the top ten. The sample was peripheral blood. The source is a woman aged 55-69 years with active or convalescent COVID-19.

This clone occurred a few times. The rearrangement joins TRBV18 to TRBJ2-5; the match to TRBD2 covers 15 bases. The V gene's germline CDR1 is KGHSH and CDR2 LQKENI. V gave up 0 bases and J gave up 2 bases; unmatched junction bases: 4. The CDR3 loop spans 18 amino acids. The CDR3 reads CASSPPGLAGGTQETQYF. DNA for the CDR3: TGTGCCAGCTCACCACCGGGACTAGCGGGGGGAACTCAAGAGACCCAGTACTTC.

The rearrangement uses TRBV12-3 or TRBV12-4 and TRBJ2-5; D possibly corresponds to TRBD2 (5 bases). The CDR3 contains 13 residues. With 5 bases removed from V and 7 bases from J, the gap between germline ends came to 14 bases. CDR3 sequence (DNA): TGTGCCAGCAGTCCAGGACTCCCGGGGACCCAGTACTTC. It encodes CASSPGLPGTQYF.

The count of this clone is one. The chain uses TRBV9 and TRBJ2-2, with 9 positions matching TRBD2. The CDR3 length is 16 residues. Per the germline V gene, CDR1 is SGDLS and CDR2 is YYNGEE. Trimming took 4 bases from V and 4 from J; bases not matched to a gene: 8. CDR3 sequence: CASSSQRGAVTGELFF. The CDR3 nucleotides read TGTGCCAGCAGCTCCCAGCGGGGGGCCGTCACCGGGGAGCTGTTTTTT.

On this clone: The sample has other DNA sequences that encode this CDR3 too. The chain has TRBV19 and TRBJ1-5, with 7 bases fitting TRBD1. Germline V CDR1 and CDR2: LNHDA, SQIVND (reference sequence). The junction had 3 bases not matched to a gene; V was cut back by 4 bases and J by 3 bases. CDR3 length equals 14 residues. The CDR3 sequence: CASSRGQLNQPQHF. DNA of the CDR3: TGTGCCAGTAGTAGGGGACAGCTCAATCAGCCCCAGCATTTT. Using reference TRBV19 and TRBJ1-5 for the parts outside the CDR3, the full variable domain is DGGITQSPKYLFRKEGQNVTLSCEQNLNHDAMYWYRQDPGQGLRLIYYSQIVNDFQKGDIAEGYSVSREKKESFPLTVTSAQKNPTAFYLCASSRGQLNQPQHFGDGTRLSIL.

The V gene is TRBV4-1, the J gene TRBJ1-1, with 8 bases lining up with TRBD1. J was trimmed by 3 bases and V by 2 bases; bases with no gene match: 8. Germline CDR1 is MGHRA and CDR2 is YSYEKL. This CDR3 is built from 16 residues. The CDR3 sequence is CASSQTTDREDTEAFF. The DNA of the CDR3 is TGCGCCAGCAGCCAAACAACGGACAGGGAGGACACTGAAGCTTTCTTT.

This clone was detected a few times. The chain employs TRBV7-2 and TRBJ2-7; TRBD2 might be the D (6 bases). This CDR3 is 16 amino acids long. V was pared by 1 base and J by 1 base, with 14 bases between. CDR1 and CDR2 from the germline V gene are SGHTA and FQGNSA. The CDR3 bases are TGTGCCAGCAGCTTAGTACGGTGGGACTCGTCCTACGAGCAGTACTTC. It is translated as CASSLVRWDSSYEQYF.

The chain combines TRBV2 with TRBJ2-3; tentative D call: TRBD1 (5 bases). Per the germline V gene, CDR1 is SNHLY and CDR2 is FYNNEI. The CDR3 runs 15 residues. Trimming removed 4 bases at V and 1 base at J, with 12 bases between. CDR3 sequence: CASSVGAGGTDTQYF. The CDR3 DNA is TGTGCCAGCAGTGTAGGGGCTGGAGGCACAGATACGCAGTATTTT. Full variable domain (remainder filled in from reference TRBV2 and TRBJ2-3): EPEVTQTPSHQVTQMGQEVILRCVPISNHLYFYWYRQILGQKVEFLVSFYNNEISEKSEIFDDQFSVERPDGSNFTLKIRSTKLEDSAMYFCASSVGAGGTDTQYFGPGTRLTVL.